This TCR beta chain is from a study of T cell responses to AZD1222 COVID-19 vaccine. The study's findings and limits: Nearly half of unique spike-specific TCRs reportedly avoided B.1.351 and B.1.1.7 mutated regions.

Sequencing was performed with immunoSEQ multiplex PCR; in TCRdb, only in-frame clones are kept and a portion is missing. The sample includes about 55,000 clones, 80% to 90% of them seen just once. Worth noting for this clone: The target antigen is unknown.

The CDR3 runs 13 residues. Germline V gene lookup returns CDR1 SGDLS and CDR2 YYNGEE. Trimming removed 0 bases at V and 5 bases at J, with 7 bases between. The source is an adult in good health. The chain is built from TRBV9 and TRBJ2-3, with D tentatively TRBD2 (5 bases). The specimen comprised peripheral blood, sampled on day 0 of AZD1222 vaccination. The CDR3 protein is CASSVGGQDTQYF. For the CDR3, the DNA is TGTGCCAGCAGCGTAGGAGGGCAAGATACGCAGTATTTT.